These 3 T cell receptor beta chains share one sample of origin, sequenced in a study of blood T cell repertoires in COVID-19. The repertoire was sequenced with immunoSEQ multiplex PCR; TCRdb's copy has only in-frame clones and lacks some. The sample holds about 260,000 clones, under 95% seen once. Sequenced material: PBMCs or T cells enriched from blood (not recorded which). The receptors were sampled from a man aged 40-49 years who had been exposed to COVID-19.

The chain employs TRBV19 and TRBJ2-5; no reliable D call. The germline V and J ends were trimmed by 3 bases and 1 base, with 6 bases remaining between them. Germline assignment: CDR1 LNHDA and CDR2 SQIVND (reference sequence). The CDR3 totals 13 residues. Here the CDR3 reads CASSIYVQETQYF. The CDR3 nucleotides read TGTGCCAGTAGTATCTATGTCCAAGAGACCCAGTACTTC.

The chain uses TRBV19 and TRBJ2-2; 11 nucleotides align to TRBD2. J lost 7 bases, V lost 6 bases, and 7 bases had no gene match. CDR3 length equals 15 residues. CDR1 is LNHDA and CDR2 is SQIVND in the germline V gene (reference sequence). The CDR3 coding sequence is TGTGCCAGTAGACATAGCGGGAGGGCCGGCGGGGAGCTGTTTTTT. Protein sequence: CASRHSGRAGGELFF.

The rearrangement joins TRBV5-1 to TRBJ2-3; 11 nucleotides line up with TRBD1. V shed 5 bases and J 5 bases; nucleotides not matched to a gene: 10. The V gene's germline CDR1 is SGHRS and CDR2 YFSETQ. The CDR3 runs 16 residues. As DNA, the CDR3 is TGCGCCAGCAGACCTACGGCCGGGACAGGGGGAGATACGCAGTATTTT. It is translated as CASRPTAGTGGDTQYF.